These 24 T cell receptor beta chains share one sample of origin, sequenced in a study of metastatic and nonmetastatic thyroid tumors. Each patient went into thyroid surgery without having received any treatment. TCRdb called clones again from the PCR reads with MiXCR. The data show 30,000 or so clones, roughly 30% seen once. Sequenced: blood. These receptors all stem from a female donor with papillary thyroid cancer or a benign thyroid nodule (not recorded which). Some clones in this sample may be carry-over from other donors' samples.

This clone was recorded many times. The genes are TRBV6-1 and TRBJ1-5; tentatively, D is TRBD1 (5 bases). V was clipped by 5 bases and J by 9 bases, with 17 bases between them. The germline gives CDR1 MNHNS, CDR2 SASEGT. The CDR3 contains 14 residues. The CDR3: CASSPDTRGGPQHF. CDR3 DNA: TGTGCCAGCAGTCCGGACACCCGTGGGGGGCCCCAGCATTTT.

This clone was recorded at least ten times. This chain links TRBV20-1 with TRBJ2-1, with 8 bases matching TRBD1. This CDR3 comprises 15 residues. Losses at the gene ends were 0 bases for V and 5 bases for J; bases not matched to a gene: 6. In germline, CDR1 is DFQATT, CDR2 SNEGSKA (reference sequence). The CDR3 sequence: CSARDSGTGDNEQFF. The CDR3 DNA reads as TGCAGTGCTAGAGATTCTGGGACAGGAGACAATGAGCAGTTCTTC.

V and J are TRBV19 and TRBJ2-7; TRBD1 matches at 8 bases. V lost 6 bases and J lost 0; bases outside the gene matches: 4. The germline V gene has CDR1 LNHDA and CDR2 SQIVND (reference sequence). The CDR3 runs to 14 residues. Written as DNA, the CDR3 is TGTGCCAGTAGCCGGGACAGGAGCTCCTACGAGCAGTACTTC. Translation gives CASSRDRSSYEQYF.

The gene calls are TRBV11-2 and TRBJ2-2; possibly TRBD2 for D (7 bases). The germline CDR1 and CDR2 sequences are SGHAT and FQNNGV. V lost 4 bases and J 4 bases, leaving 16 bases between the germline ends. The CDR3 extends over 16 amino acids. CDR3 region: CASSYKAGQPTGELFF. CDR3 DNA sequence: TGTGCCAGCAGCTACAAAGCGGGACAACCCACCGGGGAGCTGTTTTTT. The full variable domain, its missing parts supplied by reference TRBV11-2 and TRBJ2-2, is EAGVAQSPRYKIIEKRQSVAFWCNPISGHATLYWYQQILGQGPKLLIQFQNNGVVDDSQLPKDRFSAERLKGVDSTLKIQPAKLEDSAVYLCASSYKAGQPTGELFFGEGSRLTVL.

This rearrangement joins TRBV7-3 to TRBJ2-2; no clear D. Deletions cut 1 base from V and 5 bases from J, with 5 bases between. The germline CDR1 and CDR2 sequences are SGHTA and FQGTGA. The CDR3 covers 13 residues. As DNA, the CDR3 is TGTGCCAGCAGCTTAATAGGGACCGGGGAGCTGTTTTTT. It translates to CASSLIGTGELFF.

By share, this clone ranks as medium-sized. The chain employs TRBV12-3 or TRBV12-4 and TRBJ2-7; perhaps TRBD2 as D (6 bases). Deletions cut 4 bases from V and 4 bases from J, with 8 bases between. The CDR3 consists of 12 residues. CDR3 DNA: TGTGCCAGCAGTTCGGGGGAGTACGAGCAGTACTTC. It yields the protein CASSSGEYEQYF.

Worth noting for this clone: An end of the junction does not agree with germline; a read error may underlie this. The CDR3 spells CAISRSSGPYTEQFF. DNA of the CDR3: TGTGCGATCAGCCGGTCTAGCGGGCCCTACACTGAGCAGTTCTTC. The chain uses TRBV4-2 and TRBJ2-1; 8 nucleotides match TRBD2. In germline, CDR1 is LGHNA, CDR2 YNFKEQ. The CDR3 totals 15 residues.

Ten or more counts support this clone. The chain combines TRBV9 with TRBJ2-7, with TRBD2 as a possible D gene (5 bases). CDR1 and CDR2 from the germline V gene are SGDLS and YYNGEE. There are 13 residues in the CDR3. V lost 3 bases and J lost 4, with 11 bases in between. The CDR3 loop reads CASSGLSRYEQYF. In DNA, the CDR3 is TGTGCCAGCAGCGGACTATCTCGGTACGAGCAGTACTTC. Supplemented by reference TRBV9 and TRBJ2-7, the full variable domain reads DSGVTQTPKHLITATGQRVTLRCSPRSGDLSVYWYQQSLDQGLQFLIQYYNGEERAKGNILERFSAQQFPDLHSELNLSSLELGDSALYFCASSGLSRYEQYFGPGTRLTVT.

This clone was counted ten times or more. This rearrangement joins TRBV7-9 to TRBJ1-2; no definite D call. Deletions cut 4 bases from V and 7 bases from J, with 16 bases between. CDR1 is SEHNR, CDR2 FQNEAQ, per germline (reference sequence). The CDR3 length is 14 residues. Here the CDR3 reads CASSSDGSLAGYTF. The CDR3 bases are TGTGCCAGCAGCTCCGACGGCAGTTTGGCTGGCTACACCTTC.

This clone was counted ten times or more. The sample contains more than one DNA sequence encoding this CDR3. This chain connects TRBV27 to TRBJ2-7; 10 nucleotides match TRBD2. The CDR3 sequence is 17 residues long. From germline, CDR1 is MNHEY and CDR2 SMNVEV (reference sequence). V dropped 6 bases and J dropped 0; count of bases not matched to a gene: 11. This CDR3 reads CASSRATSGLTSYEQYF. The CDR3 DNA reads as TGTGCCAGCAGCCGAGCGACTAGCGGGCTAACCTCCTACGAGCAGTACTTC.

A word on this clone: The junction differs from germline at one of its ends, possibly a read error. V is TRBV28 and J is TRBJ2-1, with D perhaps matching TRBD1 (6 bases). Germline-derived CDR1 and CDR2 are MDHEN and SYDVKM. The CDR3 covers 13 residues. CDR3 sequence (DNA): TGTGCCCGCAGTTTTAACATAGGGGGTGAGCAGTTCTTC. Encoded protein: CARSFNIGGEQFF.

J is TRBJ2-1 and V is TRBV5-1, with 8 bases fitting TRBD2. CDR3 length: 18 amino acids. Per the germline V gene, CDR1 is SGHRS and CDR2 is YFSETQ. With V trimmed by 2 bases and J by 7 bases, 17 bases remained unmatched. The CDR3 nucleotides read TGCGCCAGCAGCTTAGCGAACCACAGAGCGGGAGTTGTAAATGAGCAGTTCTTC. Protein product: CASSLANHRAGVVNEQFF.

There are many counts of this clone. This same CDR3 is encoded by further DNA sequences in the sample. The CDR3 region has the DNA TGTGCTAACTATGGCTACACCTTC. It translates to CANYGYTF. The V call is TRBV12-5, the J call TRBJ1-2; the D is unclear. There are 8 residues in the CDR3. Germline V gene sequence: CDR1 LGHNT, CDR2 FRNRAP. Trimming left V 10 bases short and J 3 bases short, with 0 bases between.

The CDR3 loop is CAWSEVNTEAFF. The CDR3 DNA follows: TGTGCCTGGAGTGAAGTGAACACTGAAGCTTTCTTT. The J gene is TRBJ1-1, the V gene TRBV30; D uncertain. The V end lost 1 base, the J end lost 0 bases, and 3 bases lay between the germline ends. This CDR3 is built from 12 residues. Germline V gene sequence: CDR1 GTSNPN, CDR2 SVGIG (reference sequence). The full variable domain, completed using reference TRBV30 and TRBJ1-1, is SQTIHQWPATLVQPVGSPLSLECTVEGTSNPNLYWYRQAAGRGLQLLFYSVGIGQISSEVPQNLSASRPQDRQFILSSKKLLLSDSGFYLCAWSEVNTEAFFGQGTRLTVV.

This clone was recorded many times. Here the CDR3 reads CASSPGQGGSYGYTF. The CDR3 DNA sequence: TGCGCCAGCAGCCCGGGACAGGGCGGGAGCTATGGCTACACCTTC. The chain joins TRBV5-1 to TRBJ1-2; TRBD1 agrees at 9 bases. The CDR3 runs 15 residues. The V segment lost 4 bases and the J segment 4 bases; nucleotides outside the gene matches: 8. The germline CDR1 and CDR2 sequences are SGHRS and YFSETQ.

The chain has TRBV12-3 or TRBV12-4 and TRBJ2-7; tentatively, D is TRBD1 (7 bases). The CDR3 consists of 14 residues. V dropped 5 bases and J dropped 7 bases, with 18 bases sitting between them. Here the CDR3 DNA reads TGTGCCAGCAGTCCGGGACAGACCCGGGGGGAGCAGTACTTC. It translates to CASSPGQTRGEQYF.

This clone was observed many times. This sequence joins TRBV30 and TRBJ2-1, with TRBD2 matching over 7 bases. The germline CDR1 and CDR2 sequences are GTSNPN and SVGIG (reference sequence). After removal of 1 base from V and 7 bases from J, the junction contained 10 bases not matched to a gene. There are 15 residues in the CDR3. The CDR3 sequence is CAWSGGSVGRNEQFF. The CDR3 DNA reads TGTGCCTGGAGTGGCGGGAGCGTAGGCCGAAATGAGCAGTTCTTC.

As to this clone: One end of the junction does not line up with germline, which may come from a read error. The chain links TRBV11-2 to TRBJ1-1; weak D call: TRBD1 (6 bases). The CDR3 is made up of 16 amino acids. Germline lookup yields CDR1 SGHAT and CDR2 FQNNGV. CDR3 amino acids: CATSFRDPVEGGEAFF. DNA of the CDR3: TGTGCCACCAGCTTTCGGGACCCAGTTGAAGGGGGTGAAGCTTTCTTT.

In this sample, this clone is medium-sized. The genes are TRBV2 and TRBJ2-7; weak D call: TRBD1 (5 bases). V gave up 1 base and J gave up 7 bases, with 17 bases separating them. Germline values: CDR1 SNHLY, CDR2 FYNNEI. The CDR3 is 15 residues long. CDR3: CASSEEGGATFEQYF. CDR3 nucleotide sequence: TGTGCCAGCAGTGAAGAAGGTGGGGCAACGTTTGAGCAGTACTTC. The variable domain in full, completed from reference TRBV2 and TRBJ2-7, reads EPEVTQTPSHQVTQMGQEVILRCVPISNHLYFYWYRQILGQKVEFLVSFYNNEISEKSEIFDDQFSVERPDGSNFTLKIRSTKLEDSAMYFCASSEEGGATFEQYFGPGTRLTVT.

Many counts were recorded for this clone. In DNA, the CDR3 is TGTGCCAGCAGTTACTCGAGGTCACAGGGAGGAAATGAGCAGTTCTTC. It codes for CASSYSRSQGGNEQFF. This chain links TRBV6-5 with TRBJ2-1; either TRBD1 or TRBD2 may supply D (6 bases each). CDR1 MNHEY and CDR2 SVGAGI come from the germline V gene. The CDR3 has 16 amino acids. V lost 0 bases to trimming and J lost 7 bases, with 16 bases between them.

This clone was picked up many times. The chain uses TRBV19 and TRBJ2-5; TRBD2 aligns across 8 bases. The CDR3 totals 13 residues. Trimming cost V 3 bases and J 4 bases; bases outside gene matches: 1. CDR1 is LNHDA and CDR2 is SQIVND in the germline V gene (reference sequence). CDR3 sequence (DNA): TGTGCCAGTAGTATCCGGGGGGGAGAGACCCAGTACTTC. It is translated as CASSIRGGETQYF.

The chain carries TRBV6-1 and TRBJ2-7, with 13 bases identical to TRBD2. CDR3 length: 18 residues. Germline V gene lookup returns CDR1 MNHNS and CDR2 SASEGT. J lost 2 bases, V lost 4 bases, and 11 bases had no gene match. This CDR3 reads CASSGDWTSGRVPYEQYF. The CDR3 bases are TGTGCCAGCAGTGGTGACTGGACTAGCGGGAGAGTGCCCTACGAGCAGTACTTC.

The chain couples TRBV30 to TRBJ2-2; 9 positions agree with TRBD2. Looked up from germline, CDR1 is GTSNPN and CDR2 is SVGIG (reference sequence). Trimming took 4 bases from V and 9 from J; bases not matched to a gene: 12. The CDR3 is 15 residues long. The CDR3 DNA sequence: TGTGCCTGGACTAGCGGGAATGTAGAGGCCTGGGAGCTGTTTTTT. This sequence encodes CAWTSGNVEAWELFF.

This clone has just a few counts. The gene calls are TRBV5-1 and TRBJ1-5; a possible D gene is TRBD1 (5 bases). This CDR3 region has 14 residues. CDR1 and CDR2 (germline): SGHRS, YFSETQ. The V end lost 1 base, the J end lost 9 bases, and 14 bases lay between the germline ends. This CDR3 is CASSLWQDTRPQHF. DNA of the CDR3: TGCGCCAGCAGCTTGTGGCAGGACACACGGCCCCAGCATTTT.